Sequencing of this TCR beta chain was carried out in a study of cytomegalovirus exposure and HLA in healthy donors. Healthy donors of bone marrow made up the group. The study, taken as a whole, reports: The study flagged about 150 TCR beta chains as cytomegalovirus-associated.

Points on this clone: The target antigen is unknown.

There are 16 residues in the CDR3. J was trimmed by 8 bases and V by 2 bases; bases with no gene match: 11. Germline CDR1 reads MNHEY; CDR2 reads SMNVEV (reference sequence). 13 Jbeta primers and 60 Vbeta primers were used for the PCR. Profiling relied on immunoSEQ multiplex PCR, and the TCRdb table lists in-frame clones only, not all of them. Recorded here are under 35,000 clones; the top ten clones represent approximately 0.69%. This receptor was taken from a man aged 25-45 years in good health and CMV-seronegative. Sequencing was carried out using PBMCs. The J gene is TRBJ2-3, the V gene TRBV27; TRBD2 matches at 9 bases. The CDR3 sequence: CASSLKGGRAEGTQYF. The CDR3 DNA follows: TGTGCCAGCAGTTTAAAGGGCGGGAGGGCCGAGGGTACGCAGTATTTT.